This passage covers 27 T cell receptor beta chains from one sample sequenced in a study of shared clonotypes between healthy human individuals. Naive-designated CD8 cells lacked CD45RO, were positively enriched for CCR7, and omitted terminally differentiated effector memory CD45RA+ cells. Produced via immunoSEQ multiplex PCR; TCRdb's table is partial and in-frame only. This sample has about 2 million clones, with around 96% found just once. Sequencing was performed on naive CD8+ T cells sorted from blood. The receptor set was obtained from a man younger than 35 in good health.

The V call is TRBV2, the J call TRBJ2-7, with D perhaps TRBD1 (5 bases). CDR1 and CDR2 from the germline V gene are SNHLY and FYNNEI. The CDR3 runs to 13 residues. The ends were cut back, 6 bases at V and 3 bases at J, with 12 bases in the middle. CDR3 DNA sequence: TGTGCCAGCAGAGCGACAGAGGACTACGAGCAGTACTTC. Its protein product is CASRATEDYEQYF. Supplemented by reference TRBV2 and TRBJ2-7, the full variable domain reads EPEVTQTPSHQVTQMGQEVILRCVPISNHLYFYWYRQILGQKVEFLVSFYNNEISEKSEIFDDQFSVERPDGSNFTLKIRSTKLEDSAMYFCASRATEDYEQYFGPGTRLTVT.

The CDR3 sequence is CASSGFWAENYGYTF. DNA for the CDR3: TGTGCCAGCAGCGGATTTTGGGCAGAAAACTATGGCTACACCTTC. The chain carries TRBV6-5 and TRBJ1-2; D ambiguous. CDR3 length: 15 amino acids. The germline V gene encodes CDR1 MNHEY and CDR2 SVGAGI. V was cut by 6 bases and J by 2 bases, with 16 bases left in between.

This chain uses TRBV6-5 with TRBJ2-3; the D gene is possibly TRBD1 (6 bases). The CDR3 loop spans 13 amino acids. Trimming pared 5 bases from V and 2 bases from J, leaving 8 bases between. Per the germline V gene, CDR1 is MNHEY and CDR2 is SVGAGI. The CDR3 is CASSDRLTDTQYF. The CDR3 bases are TGTGCCAGCAGTGACAGGCTCACAGATACGCAGTATTTT.

This chain uses TRBV9 with TRBJ1-1; possible D gene TRBD1, 5 bases. The V gene lost 0 bases and the J gene lost 1 base, with 10 bases spanning the gap. The germline V gene has CDR1 SGDLS and CDR2 YYNGEE. The CDR3 spans 15 residues. The CDR3, as DNA: TGTGCCAGCAGCGTAGGGGGGGTCTCGAACACTGAAGCTTTCTTT. Translation: CASSVGGVSNTEAFF.

The chain couples TRBV6-5 to TRBJ2-5; 9 bases are a match to TRBD1. The V gene's germline CDR1 is MNHEY and CDR2 SVGAGI. The CDR3 contains 13 residues. V lost 9 bases and J lost 5; bases outside the gene matches: 7. CDR3 loop: CASMDRGGETQYF. In nucleotides, the CDR3 is TGTGCCAGTATGGACAGGGGAGGGGAGACCCAGTACTTC.

The chain is built from TRBV19 and TRBJ1-3, with D unresolved. The CDR3 runs to 16 residues. Germline assignment: CDR1 LNHDA and CDR2 SQIVND (reference sequence). The ends were cut back, 5 bases at V and 0 bases at J, with 14 bases in the middle. The CDR3 spells CASSSQWWSSGNTIYF. The DNA for the CDR3 is TGTGCCAGTAGTTCTCAATGGTGGAGCTCTGGAAACACCATATATTTT.

This chain joins TRBV5-8 and TRBJ2-3, with D possibly matching TRBD2 (5 bases). Trimming pared 3 bases from V and 1 base from J, leaving 9 bases between. Germline CDR1 SGHTS, CDR2 YDEGEE. CDR3 length: 14 residues. CDR3 in amino acids: CASSWRVGTDTQYF. In DNA form, the CDR3 reads TGTGCCAGCAGCTGGCGGGTCGGCACAGATACGCAGTATTTT.

This clone was recorded once. The rearrangement uses TRBV5-1 and TRBJ1-1; 12 nucleotides match TRBD1. Germline CDR1 reads SGHRS; CDR2 reads YFSETQ. V was clipped by 4 bases and J by 7 bases; unmatched bases: 20. There are 19 residues in the CDR3. In DNA form, the CDR3 reads TGCGCCAGCAGCATGTGGCCGGGACAGGGGGCGAGACCCCACAGTGAAGCTTTCTTT. It specifies CASSMWPGQGARPHSEAFF.

CDR3 sequence reads: CSVERVGTYGYTF. The DNA of the CDR3 is TGCAGCGTTGAACGTGTAGGGACCTATGGCTACACCTTC. The chain links TRBV29-1 to TRBJ1-2; D may be TRBD1 (5 bases). The CDR3 runs 13 residues. The V end lost 2 bases, the J end lost 4 bases, and 11 bases lay between the germline ends. CDR1 is SQVTM and CDR2 is ANQGSEA in the germline V gene. Together with reference TRBV29-1 and TRBJ1-2, the CDR3 gives the full variable domain: SAVISQKPSRDICQRGTSLTIQCQVDSQVTMMFWYRQQPGQSLTLIATANQGSEATYESGFVIDKFPISRPNLTFSTLTVSNMSPEDSSIYLCSVERVGTYGYTFGSGTRLTVV.

The rearrangement joins TRBV10-1 to TRBJ2-4; TRBD1 aligns across 12 bases. Trimming removed 5 bases from V and 0 bases from J; junction bases left unmatched: 2. This CDR3 spans 16 amino acids. Germline V CDR1 and CDR2: WNHNN, SYGVQD (reference sequence). CDR3 DNA sequence: TGCGCCAGCAGTCGGGACAGGGGGCCAGCCAAAAACATTCAGTACTTC. Its translation: CASSRDRGPAKNIQYF.

The chain recombines TRBV7-6 with TRBJ2-7, with D perhaps matching TRBD2 (6 bases). V lost 1 base and J lost 2, with 12 bases in between. The CDR3 runs 15 residues. Per germline, CDR1 SGHVS and CDR2 FNYEAQ. The CDR3: CASSLDGSPAYEQYF. The CDR3 coding sequence is TGTGCCAGCAGCTTAGACGGGAGTCCCGCCTACGAGCAGTACTTC.

V is TRBV2 and J is TRBJ1-1; D is unclear. The germline V gene encodes CDR1 SNHLY and CDR2 FYNNEI. The CDR3 runs to 14 residues. Deletions cut 7 bases from V and 3 bases from J, with 15 bases between. CDR3 nucleotide sequence: TGTGCCAGCAAAGTGGATTTGACCCACACTGAAGCTTTCTTT. Translated: CASKVDLTHTEAFF.

The chain is built from TRBV9 and TRBJ2-3, with TRBD2 matching 9 bases. After removal of 2 bases from V and 2 bases from J, the junction contained 6 bases not matched to a gene. In germline, CDR1 is SGDLS, CDR2 YYNGEE. This CDR3 has 16 amino acids. This CDR3 is CASSVRSGGFTDTQYF. CDR3 DNA: TGTGCCAGCAGCGTTCGCAGCGGGGGGTTCACAGATACGCAGTATTTT.

V usage is TRBV7-9 and J usage is TRBJ2-3, with no clear D. The V gene lost 0 bases and the J gene lost 3 bases, with 7 bases spanning the gap. Germline values: CDR1 SEHNR, CDR2 FQNEAQ (reference sequence). There are 14 residues in the CDR3. The CDR3 region is CASSLAGVTDTQYF. CDR3 in DNA: TGTGCCAGCAGCTTAGCGGGCGTGACAGATACGCAGTATTTT.

The rearrangement uses TRBV4-1 and TRBJ2-7, with 8 bases lining up with TRBD2. The CDR3 contains 16 residues. Per germline, CDR1 MGHRA and CDR2 YSYEKL. Trimming took 0 bases from V and 2 from J; bases not matched to a gene: 6. CDR3 DNA sequence: TGCGCCAGCAGCCAAGAGGGACTAGGGGCAACCTACGAGCAGTACTTC. It encodes CASSQEGLGATYEQYF.

CDR3 nucleotides: TGTGCCAGCAGACAACAGGGGGCGGTGGCGGATGAAGCTTTCTTT. Its protein is CASRQQGAVADEAFF. The chain links TRBV11-2 to TRBJ1-1; TRBD1 agrees at 9 bases. The germline V gene has CDR1 SGHAT and CDR2 FQNNGV. Trimming at V came to 6 bases and at J to 7 bases, leaving 12 bases not matched to a gene. The CDR3 contains 15 residues.

J is TRBJ2-1 and V is TRBV19; 8 positions match TRBD1. Germline-derived CDR1 and CDR2 are LNHDA and SQIVND (reference sequence). The CDR3 is 16 residues long. J was trimmed by 2 bases and V by 8 bases; bases with no gene match: 11. The CDR3 spells CASSGLRDRTYNEQFF. Here the CDR3 DNA reads TGTGCCAGTTCCGGGCTCCGGGACAGGACCTACAATGAGCAGTTCTTC.

CDR3 nucleotides: TGTGCCAGCAGCCACCAGACGGTCTCTGGGGCCAACGTCCTGACTTTC. Translating gives CASSHQTVSGANVLTF. The J gene is TRBJ2-6, the V gene TRBV27; D is uncertain. The CDR3 is made up of 16 amino acids. Germline V lookup: CDR1 MNHEY, CDR2 SMNVEV (reference sequence). The V end was cut by 6 bases, the J end by 0 bases, with 12 bases between.

This clone was picked up one time. The rearrangement links TRBV7-9 to TRBJ2-7, with a weak D call TRBD1 (6 bases). The V gene's germline CDR1 is SEHNR and CDR2 FQNEAQ (reference sequence). The CDR3 loop spans 15 amino acids. Deletions cut 0 bases from V and 4 bases from J, with 13 bases between. DNA for the CDR3: TGTGCCAGCAGCTTAGCGGATGGGGGCTTGTACGAGCAGTACTTC. Translation gives CASSLADGGLYEQYF.

The chain uses TRBV18 and TRBJ2-5, with 8 bases identical to TRBD2. Per germline, CDR1 KGHSH and CDR2 LQKENI. Losses at the gene ends were 2 bases for V and 2 bases for J; bases not matched to a gene: 7. The CDR3 is 16 amino acids. CDR3 nucleotide sequence: TGTGCCAGCTCACCAACAAAGGGACTAGAGCAAGAGACCCAGTACTTC. This encodes CASSPTKGLEQETQYF.

This chain links TRBV28 with TRBJ1-1; D not certain. CDR1 and CDR2 from the germline V gene are MDHEN and SYDVKM. The CDR3 loop spans 14 amino acids. With 3 bases removed from V and 5 bases from J, the gap between germline ends came to 13 bases. DNA of the CDR3: TGTGCCAGCAGTTTCCCGGGTGTGAGGACTGAAGCTTTCTTT. Translated, it gives CASSFPGVRTEAFF.

This clone was seen a single time. The chain is built from TRBV11-2 and TRBJ2-7, with D perhaps matching TRBD1 or TRBD2 (5 bases each). Germline CDR1 SGHAT, CDR2 FQNNGV. V was pared by 11 bases and J by 5 bases, with 25 bases between. The CDR3 covers 15 residues. CDR3 DNA sequence: TGTGCCGGAACCTCCGGGACGGCCCGTCGGGACGAGCAGTACTTC. It encodes CAGTSGTARRDEQYF.

The rearrangement uses TRBV5-1 and TRBJ2-2; 12 nucleotides line up with TRBD2. CDR1 is SGHRS and CDR2 is YFSETQ in the germline V gene. The CDR3 covers 18 residues. The V and J ends lost 7 bases and 4 bases, in that order; junction bases with no gene match: 14. The CDR3 sequence is CASGPTSGGYTVTGELFF. The CDR3, as DNA: TGCGCCAGCGGACCGACTAGCGGGGGATACACTGTCACCGGGGAGCTGTTTTTT. The full variable domain, with the rest looked up from reference TRBV5-1 and TRBJ2-2, is KAGVTQTPRYLIKTRGQQVTLSCSPISGHRSVSWYQQTPGQGLQFLFEYFSETQRNKGNFPGRFSGRQFSNSRSEMNVSTLELGDSALYLCASGPTSGGYTVTGELFFGEGSRLTVL.

CDR3 region: CASSQAPGGISYEQYF. The CDR3 DNA sequence: TGTGCCAGCAGCCAAGCTCCAGGGGGCATTAGCTACGAGCAGTACTTC. The J gene is TRBJ2-7, the V gene TRBV14; 8 bases are a match to TRBD1. The CDR3 spans 16 residues. The germline V gene encodes CDR1 SGHDN and CDR2 FVKESK. V gave up 1 base and J gave up 3 bases; unmatched junction bases: 8.

This chain connects TRBV7-9 to TRBJ1-2; TRBD1 might be the D (5 bases). Between the trimmed V and J ends, which lost 7 bases and 0 bases, there was a span of 21 bases. The CDR3 has 17 amino acids. Germline CDR1 and CDR2: SEHNR and FQNEAQ (reference sequence). The CDR3 spells CASTGFSDRYANYGYTF. The CDR3 bases are TGTGCCAGCACCGGGTTCTCAGACAGATACGCTAACTATGGCTACACCTTC.

Notes on this clone: This sample includes further DNA sequences coding for the same CDR3. This chain connects TRBV25-1 to TRBJ2-7, with TRBD1 identical over 9 bases. This CDR3 comprises 13 residues. The V gene end was trimmed by 6 bases and the J gene end by 0 bases; junction bases not matched to a gene: 0. Germline assignment: CDR1 MGHDK and CDR2 SYGVNS. DNA of the CDR3: TGTGCCAGCAGGACAGGGGGCTCCTACGAGCAGTACTTC. Residues: CASRTGGSYEQYF.

The rearrangement uses TRBV4-1 and TRBJ2-7, with 8 positions matching TRBD1. With 6 bases clipped from V and 4 bases from J, the junction kept 11 bases outside the gene matches. The CDR3 consists of 15 residues. Germline CDR1 reads MGHRA; CDR2 reads YSYEKL. CDR3 coding DNA: TGCGCCAGCAGTCAACAGGGGGACCGGGGGTACGAGCAGTACTTC. Translated, it gives CASSQQGDRGYEQYF.